The rows below give T cell receptor beta chains drawn from one sample of a study of cytomegalovirus exposure and HLA in healthy donors. Some clones are missing from TCRdb's copy, which holds only in-frame ones; the method was immunoSEQ multiplex PCR. The sample has 150,000 to 200,000 clones; 84% are singletons. The sequencing input was PBMCs. The receptor set was obtained from a girl aged 10 to 17 in good health and CMV-seropositive. The CDR3 runs from the conserved cysteine through the conserved F or W. Fields, in order: V gene, D gene, J gene, clone size, CDR3 DNA, CDR3 protein. The D gene is left open where the match is weak. Clone sizes are given selectively: once, few, many, or a class where the clone is expanded.

V: TRBV7-8; D: NA; J: TRBJ2-1; size: once; DNA: TGTGCCAGCAGCTTAGCAGACACTAGATACAATGAGCAGTTCTTC; CDR3: CASSLADTRYNEQFF
V: TRBV5-1; D: NA; J: TRBJ1-1; size: once; DNA: TGCGCCAGCAGCTTGTCTACACAGGCTGGGCACACTGAAGCTTTCTTT; CDR3: CASSLSTQAGHTEAFF
V: TRBV18; D: NA; J: TRBJ1-3; size: once; DNA: TGTGCCAGCTCACCTATGAGCTCTGGAAACACCATATATTTT; CDR3: CASSPMSSGNTIYF
V: TRBV7-9; D: TRBD1; J: TRBJ1-1; size: NA; DNA: TGTGCCAGCAGCTTGGGTAGGACAGGCCCTGGAACTGAAGCTTTCTTT; CDR3: CASSLGRTGPGTEAFF
V: TRBV6-5; D: NA; J: TRBJ1-1; size: NA; DNA: TGTGCCAGCAGTTACTCGATGGCGAACACTGAAGCTTTCTTT; CDR3: CASSYSMANTEAFF
V: TRBV19; D: TRBD1; J: TRBJ2-7; size: NA; DNA: TGTGCCAGTAGTATCGGGACAGGGAGATACGAGCAGTACTTC; CDR3: CASSIGTGRYEQYF
V: TRBV7-2; D: NA; J: TRBJ1-1; size: NA; DNA: TGTGCCAGCAGCCCGGCGGGGGGCACTGAAGCTTTCTTT; CDR3: CASSPAGGTEAFF
V: TRBV18; D: TRBD2; J: TRBJ2-1; size: once; DNA: TGTGCCAGCTCACCACCGTTTATAAGGTGGTGGCGGGGGGGATACAATGAGCAGTTCTTC; CDR3: CASSPPFIRWWRGGYNEQFF
V: TRBV2; D: TRBD1; J: TRBJ2-7; size: NA; DNA: TGTGCCAGCAGTGAAGGGACAGGGGGCACCTACGAGCAGTACTTC; CDR3: CASSEGTGGTYEQYF
V: TRBV5-4; D: NA; J: TRBJ1-2; size: NA; DNA: TGTGCCAGCAGTTCCCCTAGGGACGGGGCGGGAAATGGCTACACCTTC; CDR3: CASSSPRDGAGNGYTF
V: TRBV12-5; D: NA; J: TRBJ1-3; size: NA; DNA: TGTGCTAGTGGTCCTACAGGCGCTGGAAACACCATATATTTT; CDR3: CASGPTGAGNTIYF
V: TRBV19; D: TRBD1; J: TRBJ1-5; size: NA; DNA: TGTGCCAGTAGTATCTCGTCAGGGGGAGTAAGCAATCAGCCCCAGCATTTT; CDR3: CASSISSGGVSNQPQHF
V: TRBV6-1; D: NA; J: TRBJ2-7; size: NA; DNA: TGTGCCAGTCGGATAACAGGGACCGATTACGAACAGTACTTC; CDR3: CASRITGTDYEQYF
V: TRBV9; D: NA; J: TRBJ2-1; size: once; DNA: TGTGCCAGCAGCGCCGGACTGTGGAGCTCCTACAATGAGCAGTTCTTC; CDR3: CASSAGLWSSYNEQFF
V: TRBV19; D: NA; J: TRBJ1-5; size: NA; DNA: TGTGCCAGTAGTACCGTGATAGTTCAGCCCCAGCATTTT; CDR3: CASSTVIVQPQHF
V: TRBV18; D: TRBD1; J: TRBJ1-5; size: NA; DNA: TGTGCCAGCTCACCGGGACAGGGGAATAGCAATCAGCCCCAGCATTTT; CDR3: CASSPGQGNSNQPQHF
V: TRBV12-5; D: TRBD1; J: TRBJ1-1; size: NA; DNA: TGTGCTAGTGGTTTGGTACTAACAGGGGGGAGGGGCACTGAAGCTTTCTTT; CDR3: CASGLVLTGGRGTEAFF
V: TRBV18; D: TRBD1; J: TRBJ1-1; size: NA; DNA: TGTGCCAGCTCACCCGGGACAGGGGGGAGGGTAGAAGCTTTCTTT; CDR3: CASSPGTGGRVEAFF
V: TRBV27; D: NA; J: TRBJ1-4; size: NA; DNA: TGTGCCAGCAGTCTCCCGGGACAAGAAAAACTGTTTTTT; CDR3: CASSLPGQEKLFF
V: TRBV5-6; D: TRBD2; J: TRBJ2-7; size: NA; DNA: TGTGCCAGCAGCTTGCTTGATCCACTAGCGGGGAGATACGAGCAGTACTTC; CDR3: CASSLLDPLAGRYEQYF
V: TRBV10-3; D: TRBD1; J: TRBJ1-1; size: NA; DNA: TGTGCCATCAGTGAAGGGGGCCGCAACACTGAAGCTTTCTTT; CDR3: CAISEGGRNTEAFF
V: TRBV30; D: NA; J: TRBJ1-2; size: NA; DNA: TGTGCCTGGAGCTTGGGAGGGGGTCGTGGCTACACCTTC; CDR3: CAWSLGGGRGYTF